The entry below describes one T cell receptor (beta chain). CDR1 and CDR2 from the germline V gene are SGHTA and FQGNSA. J gave up 11 bases and V 1 base, and 10 bases lay outside the gene matches. The CDR3 consists of 14 residues. These data originate in a study of blood T cell repertoires in COVID-19. The wider study: COVID-19 samples, acute and convalescent, were from the United States, Italy and Spain. The analysed material was cDNA or gDNA that came from T cells, B-cell-depleted T cells, or PBMCs.

Per the original data handling: Counts of nucleated cells, estimated from reference gene primer amplification, were obtained. Repertoires were generated with immunoSEQ multiplex PCR, while TCRdb's copy carries only in-frame clones and drops some. The V and J calls and the clone size are those of that table, but D and trimming were determined from the DNA. The repertoire includes about 160,000 clones, about 85% of them detected once, and about 3% sits in the top ten. Sequenced sample: peripheral blood. This sequence joins TRBV7-2 and TRBJ1-1; 7 nucleotides match TRBD1. The sequence came from a human donor with acute or convalescent COVID-19. The donor label of this sample is uncertain. The CDR3 DNA reads TGTGCCAGCAGCTTAGGGACAGGTTCACTTTCGGCTTTCTTT. It specifies CASSLGTGSLSAFF.